This note documents a single T cell receptor (beta chain) sequence. The target antigen is unknown. This entry belongs to a study of siplizumab effects on memory and regulatory T cells. TCRdb's copy holds only in-frame clones and misses some; the assay was immunoSEQ multiplex PCR. The sample records some 100,000 clones, 90% to 95% being singletons. Study-wide results and caveats: Both greater diversity than memory cells and a major contribution to the alloresponse seemed to characterize naive T cells. Siplizumab significantly brought down the alloreactive sequences that trace back to unstimulated CD4+ memory cells. A minor fraction of alloreactive clones, and no more, mapped to unstimulated subsets. The mean Treg-derived percentage of mappable alloreactive CD4+ clones was roughly 69% with siplizumab compared with about 27% in controls.

Germline CDR1 is WSHSY and CDR2 is SAAADI. The V segment lost 0 bases and the J segment 3 bases; nucleotides outside the gene matches: 10. The CDR3 length is 17 residues. The chain combines TRBV10-2 with TRBJ2-5, with 7 positions matching TRBD2. Material for sequencing was CD8+ T cells sorted from blood. The sequence was collected from a human donor in good health. Written as DNA, the CDR3 is TGCGCCAGCAGTGAGTCGCGGGTAAGGAGCGGGGAAGAGACCCAGTACTTC. Translation gives CASSESRVRSGEETQYF.